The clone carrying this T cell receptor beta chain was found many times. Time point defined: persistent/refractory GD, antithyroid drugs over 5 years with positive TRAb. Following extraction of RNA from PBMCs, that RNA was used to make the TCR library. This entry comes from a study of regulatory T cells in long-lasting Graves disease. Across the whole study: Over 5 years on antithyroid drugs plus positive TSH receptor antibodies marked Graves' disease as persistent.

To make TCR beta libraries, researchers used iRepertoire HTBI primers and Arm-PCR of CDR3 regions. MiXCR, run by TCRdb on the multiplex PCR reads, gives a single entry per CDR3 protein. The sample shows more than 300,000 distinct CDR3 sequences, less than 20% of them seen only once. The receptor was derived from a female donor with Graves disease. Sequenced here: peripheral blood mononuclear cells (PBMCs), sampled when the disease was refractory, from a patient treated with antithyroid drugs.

The CDR3 DNA reads TGTGCCAGCAGTTACCCGGGACAGTATGTATCACGTGGGCCCTACGAGCAGTACTTC. Residues: CASSYPGQYVSRGPYEQYF. The chain links TRBV6-5 to TRBJ2-7, with 7 bases fitting TRBD1. The CDR3 runs to 19 residues. V lost 2 bases, J lost 2 bases, and 18 bases stayed unmatched. Germline V gene sequence: CDR1 MNHEY, CDR2 SVGAGI.